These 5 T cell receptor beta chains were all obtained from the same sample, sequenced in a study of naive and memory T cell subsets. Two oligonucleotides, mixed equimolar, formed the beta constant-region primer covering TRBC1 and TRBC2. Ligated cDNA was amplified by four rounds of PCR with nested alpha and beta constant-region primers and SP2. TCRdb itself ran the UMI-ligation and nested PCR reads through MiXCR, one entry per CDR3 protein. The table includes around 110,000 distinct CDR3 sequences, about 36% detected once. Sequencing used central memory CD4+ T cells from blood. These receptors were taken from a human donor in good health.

The DNA of the CDR3 is TGTGCCAGCAGCCAAGGAGTAGCAAAGACGCAGTATTTT. This translates into CASSQGVAKTQYF. The chain recombines TRBV3-1 with TRBJ2-3; no firm D call. The germline gives CDR1 LGHDT, CDR2 YNNKEL (reference sequence). With 1 base removed from V and 9 bases from J, the gap between germline ends came to 11 bases. This CDR3 is 13 amino acids long.

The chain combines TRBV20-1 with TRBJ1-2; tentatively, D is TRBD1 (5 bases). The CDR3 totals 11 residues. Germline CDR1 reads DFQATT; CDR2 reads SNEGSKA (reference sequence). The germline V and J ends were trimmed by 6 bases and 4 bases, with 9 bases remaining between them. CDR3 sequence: CSADDSYGYTF. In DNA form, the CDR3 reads TGCAGTGCGGATGACAGCTATGGCTACACCTTC.

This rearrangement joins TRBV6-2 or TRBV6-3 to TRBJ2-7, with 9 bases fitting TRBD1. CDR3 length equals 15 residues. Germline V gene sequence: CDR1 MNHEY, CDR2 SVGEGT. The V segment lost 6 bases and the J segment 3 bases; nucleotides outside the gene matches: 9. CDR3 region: CASRRRGTGNYEQYF. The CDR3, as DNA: TGTGCCAGCAGACGAAGAGGGACAGGGAACTACGAGCAGTACTTC.

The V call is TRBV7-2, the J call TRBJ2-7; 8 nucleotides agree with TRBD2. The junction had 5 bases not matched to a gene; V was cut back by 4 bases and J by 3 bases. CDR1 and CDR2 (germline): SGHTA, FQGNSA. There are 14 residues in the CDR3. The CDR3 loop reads CASSYGTRFYEQYF. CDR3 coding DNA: TGTGCCAGCAGCTATGGGACTAGATTCTACGAGCAGTACTTC.

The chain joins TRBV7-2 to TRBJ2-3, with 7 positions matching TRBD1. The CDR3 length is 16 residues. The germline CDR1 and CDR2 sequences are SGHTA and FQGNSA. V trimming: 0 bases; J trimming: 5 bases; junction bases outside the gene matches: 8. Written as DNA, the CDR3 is TGTGCCAGCAGCTTAGCCAGGGGGTTTTCATTAGATACGCAGTATTTT. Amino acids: CASSLARGFSLDTQYF.